The rows below give T cell receptor beta chains drawn from one sample of a study of technical replicates of blood from a handful of donors. TCRdb's copy holds only in-frame clones and misses some; the assay was immunoSEQ multiplex PCR. The sample holds some 80,000 clones, 96% seen once. The specimen was T cells isolated from PBMCs. The source is a human donor in good health. The conserved cysteine and the conserved F or W are not part of the CDR3 here.

v_call	cdr3_length	j_call	cdr3_aa
TRBV11-2	12	TRBJ2-7	ASSLGRGGNEQY
TRBV6-5	13	TRBJ1-5	ASSSRPGRVQPQH
TRBV7-9	14	TRBJ1-2	ASSYSGQGINYGYT
TRBV27	11	TRBJ2-7	ASTSSGSHEQY
TRBV27	12	TRBJ1-1	ASSILGGNTEAF
TRBV7-9	12	TRBJ2-7	ASSLEDYYYEQY
TRBV27	13	TRBJ2-7	ASSLRASGSYEQY
TRBV6-5	13	TRBJ1-2	ASRTLHSTNYGYT
TRBV29-1	11	TRBJ1-1	SVEQGGNTEAF
TRBV6-5	13	TRBJ2-1	ASSLGQGTYNEQF
TRBV7-2	14	TRBJ1-1	ASSSGGRSVDTEAF
TRBV4-1	13	TRBJ2-1	ASSQGLAEGNEQF
TRBV28	14	TRBJ2-2	ASSYPGTEETGELF
TRBV7-2	12	TRBJ2-1	ASSLFNWREDLF
TRBV28	12	TRBJ1-1	ATHVIGTRTEAF
TRBV4-3	15	TRBJ2-2	ASSQALGQGPTGELF
TRBV19	12	TRBJ1-1	ASSYRGMNTEAF
TRBV7-6	13	TRBJ1-5	ASSSTGGAGQPQH
TRBV27	12	TRBJ1-1	ASSPQRELSEAF
TRBV11-3	15	TRBJ2-5	ASSLSTSGDSQETQY
TRBV20-1	9	TRBJ2-7	SAPQGYEQY
TRBV10-1	13	TRBJ2-3	ASSESTSGGDTQY
TRBV4-1	15	TRBJ2-7	ASSQDRSLQVSYEQY
TRBV25-1	13	TRBJ2-1	ASSEWRRVYNEQF
TRBV19	12	TRBJ1-1	ASSTRGQRTEAF
TRBV27	11	TRBJ2-7	ASSLGQPYEQY
TRBV30	14	TRBJ1-2	AWILRTGGNYYGYT
TRBV27	13	TRBJ1-5	ASSKRTGYLEPQH
TRBV2	12	TRBJ2-7	ASSVRTSGTPPD
TRBV6-5	13	TRBJ2-3	ASSPSHTSTDTQY
TRBV7-8	11	TRBJ1-2	ASSVQGADGYT
TRBV4-1	12	TRBJ2-3	ASSPGQATDTQY
TRBV18	12	TRBJ2-5	ASSPGGAVETQY
TRBV30	17	TRBJ2-7	AWSFTIPGLAETTYEQY
TRBV5-1	12	TRBJ2-7	ASSKAGDGYEQY
TRBV5-6	14	TRBJ2-1	ASSLSTGGPYNEQF
TRBV30	12	TRBJ2-7	AWSPGTGGYEQY
TRBV5-4	13	TRBJ2-3	ASSSPPRGTDTQY
TRBV5-1	12	TRBJ2-7	ASSIGLGLYEQY
TRBV5-6	11	TRBJ1-5	ASSSRSNQPQH
TRBV9	12	TRBJ2-7	ASSAVAGGYEQY
TRBV7-3	13	TRBJ2-1	ASSLYYAGGNEQF
TRBV6-5	12	TRBJ2-7	ASSPLVEWYEQY
TRBV11-3	12	TRBJ2-5	ASSLIYGEETQY
TRBV2	14	TRBJ2-6	ASIRETASGANVLT
TRBV20-1	9	TRBJ2-5	SAGAEETQY
TRBV4-3	13	TRBJ1-2	ASSQAQGVVYGYT
TRBV6-5	13	TRBJ2-1	ASSHPGLADNEQF
TRBV4-3	11	TRBJ2-7	ASSQAYAYEQY
TRBV19	14	TRBJ2-1	ASSIERDTRYNEQF
TRBV6-6	14	TRBJ2-7	ASSYSPSGDEREQY
TRBV4-2	12	TRBJ1-1	ASSQESRATEAF
TRBV29-1	10	TRBJ2-1	SGAGTGSEQF
TRBV23-1	14	TRBJ1-5	ASSPQSGRCNQPQH
TRBV5-6	13	TRBJ2-7	ASSFRSGGTYEQY
TRBV7-9	12	TRBJ2-7	ASSFERTGNEQY
TRBV19	11	TRBJ2-7	ASSGGGPYEQY
TRBV5-1	12	TRBJ2-3	ASSRTPSTDTQY
TRBV4-1	15	TRBJ2-7	ASSQDHLYGVLYEQY